These 22 T cell receptor beta chains came from one sample sequenced in a study of T cell repertoires in cytomegalovirus infection. From the reads, TCRdb called clonotypes with MiXCR, one entry per CDR3 protein. The sample consists of 75,000 to 95,000 distinct CDR3 sequences, around 49% of them appearing once. Their antigen targets remain unknown. The sequencing here drew on CD8+ T cells from cultured PBMCs, taken from culture after CMV antigen stimulation. The receptors originated from a human donor in good health (CMV status not recorded). Some clones in this sample may be carry-over from other donors' samples.

This rearrangement joins TRBV27 to TRBJ2-1; TRBD1 matches at 8 bases. The germline CDR1 and CDR2 sequences are MNHEY and SMNVEV (reference sequence). The CDR3 covers 15 residues. V gave up 3 bases and J gave up 8 bases; unmatched junction bases: 9. CDR3 bases: TGTGCCAGCAGTTTCTCCTCAGGGGGCGGAGATGAGCAGTTCTTC. Amino acid sequence: CASSFSSGGGDEQFF.

The V and J genes are TRBV7-6 and TRBJ1-1; 7 positions agree with TRBD1. CDR3 length: 16 amino acids. Trimming removed 1 base from V and 0 bases from J; junction bases left unmatched: 5. The germline CDR1 and CDR2 sequences are SGHVS and FNYEAQ. The CDR3 DNA reads as TGTGCCAGCAGCTTAGGGGAGACAGGGTTGAACACTGAAGCTTTCTTT. It is translated as CASSLGETGLNTEAFF.

The rearrangement joins TRBV7-4 to TRBJ2-5, with 7 bases lining up with TRBD2. The germline V gene encodes CDR1 SGHVT and CDR2 SQSDAQ. V gave up 0 bases and J gave up 3 bases; unmatched junction bases: 4. The CDR3 has 15 amino acids. CDR3 sequence (DNA): TGTGCCAGCAGCTTAGCGCGAGGACTAGAAGAGACCCAGTACTTC. As protein: CASSLARGLEETQYF.

This clonotype was recorded a few times. The V gene is TRBV7-9, the J gene TRBJ2-5; possibly TRBD2 for D (6 bases). This CDR3 is 18 amino acids long. From germline, CDR1 is SEHNR and CDR2 FQNEAQ (reference sequence). V lost 0 bases, J lost 2 bases, and 19 bases lay in between. For the CDR3, the DNA is TGTGCCAGCAGCTTAGCGATTGGATTAGCGGCAATTCAAGAGACCCAGTACTTC. Translation gives CASSLAIGLAAIQETQYF.

This clonotype was detected only a few times. The J gene is TRBJ1-5, the V gene TRBV12-3 or TRBV12-4; D gene unclear. Trimming took 2 bases from V and 3 from J, leaving 14 bases between them. This CDR3 region has 16 residues. The DNA of the CDR3 is TGTGCCAGCAGTTTAAGTCATTGGCAGGACAATCAGCCCCAGCATTTT. It is translated as CASSLSHWQDNQPQHF.

The chain is built from TRBV19 and TRBJ1-5; no clear D gene. Looked up from germline, CDR1 is LNHDA and CDR2 is SQIVND (reference sequence). Trimming stripped 7 bases from V and 2 bases from J, with 15 bases between. CDR3 length: 15 residues. For the CDR3, the DNA is TGTGCCAGTACAGTGGATAAAAGGGGCAATCAGCCCCAGCATTTT. Translating it yields CASTVDKRGNQPQHF.

This clonotype was counted between two and nine times. The rearrangement uses TRBV7-8 and TRBJ2-1; the match to TRBD2 covers 11 bases. V trimming: 4 bases; J trimming: 8 bases; junction bases outside the gene matches: 10. CDR1 SGHVS and CDR2 FQNEAQ come from the germline V gene. There are 16 residues in the CDR3. CDR3 in amino acids: CASSSSGSGGVYEQFF. The CDR3 region has the DNA TGTGCCAGCAGCTCTTCTGGTAGCGGGGGGGTATATGAGCAGTTCTTC.

This clonotype was found a few times. The J gene is TRBJ2-7, the V gene TRBV2; D is unclear. Germline CDR1 and CDR2: SNHLY and FYNNEI. V lost 4 bases and J lost 3, with 4 bases in between. This CDR3 is 11 amino acids long. CDR3 bases: TGTGCCAGCAGTGTGAACTACGAGCAGTACTTC. It yields the protein CASSVNYEQYF.

This rearrangement joins TRBV30 to TRBJ2-1; 7 positions match TRBD2. V was pared by 7 bases and J by 3 bases, with 6 bases of the junction left unmatched. There are 13 residues in the CDR3. Germline V gene data show CDR1 as GTSNPN and CDR2 as SVGIG (reference sequence). The CDR3 bases are TGTGCCTCATCTAGCGGTAACTACAATGAGCAGTTCTTC. It encodes CASSSGNYNEQFF. Using reference TRBV30 and TRBJ2-1 for the parts outside the CDR3, the full variable domain is SQTIHQWPATLVQPVGSPLSLECTVEGTSNPNLYWYRQAAGRGLQLLFYSVGIGQISSEVPQNLSASRPQDRQFILSSKKLLLSDSGFYLCASSSGNYNEQFFGPGTRLTVL.

The chain combines TRBV28 with TRBJ1-6, with 8 bases that match TRBD1. Germline V lookup: CDR1 MDHEN, CDR2 SYDVKM. Trimming took 10 bases from V and 7 from J; bases not matched to a gene: 9. The CDR3 runs to 14 residues. CDR3 nucleotide sequence: TGTGCCAAAACTAACCGGGACAGGAATTCACCCCTCCACTTT. It specifies CAKTNRDRNSPLHF.

This rearrangement joins TRBV5-6 to TRBJ1-5; possibly TRBD1 for D (5 bases). This CDR3 spans 16 amino acids. In germline, CDR1 is SGHDT, CDR2 YYEEEE. V was shortened by 3 bases and J by 4 bases, with 17 bases between the two germline ends. The CDR3 protein is CASSYMDKGRNQPQHF. In nucleotides, the CDR3 is TGTGCCAGCAGCTACATGGACAAGGGACGAAATCAGCCCCAGCATTTT.

In its sample, this clonotype was seen once. The rearrangement links TRBV12-3 or TRBV12-4 to TRBJ2-3, with D uncertain. There are 14 residues in the CDR3. Between the trimmed V and J ends, which lost 6 bases and 0 bases, there was a span of 10 bases. CDR3 nucleotide sequence: TGTGCCAGCAGGGACGGAGCTAGCACAGATACGCAGTATTTT. Residues: CASRDGASTDTQYF.

The chain carries TRBV9 and TRBJ1-2; D possibly corresponds to TRBD1 (5 bases). Germline loops: CDR1 SGDLS, CDR2 YYNGEE. With 1 base removed from V and 2 bases from J, the gap between germline ends came to 9 bases. The CDR3 spans 14 residues. The CDR3 DNA follows: TGTGCCAGCAGCGTACGGGGGACGAACTATGGCTACACCTTC. Its translation: CASSVRGTNYGYTF.

The V and J genes are TRBV7-8 and TRBJ1-1, with D unclear. The V end lost 5 bases, the J end lost 1 base, and 17 bases lay between the germline ends. The germline gives CDR1 SGHVS, CDR2 FQNEAQ. This CDR3 comprises 16 residues. CDR3: CASSPLRGFRNTEAFF. CDR3 DNA sequence: TGTGCCAGCAGCCCCCTTAGAGGGTTCAGGAACACTGAAGCTTTCTTT.

The rearrangement uses TRBV2 and TRBJ2-1, with 9 positions matching TRBD1. CDR3 length equals 15 residues. After removal of 6 bases from V and 6 bases from J, the junction contained 9 bases not matched to a gene. Germline V lookup: CDR1 SNHLY, CDR2 FYNNEI. The CDR3 nucleotides read TGTGCCAGCAGGGGGGGACAGGGAACGGGCAATGAGCAGTTCTTC. This translates into CASRGGQGTGNEQFF.

The chain recombines TRBV7-3 with TRBJ2-6; 11 bases agree with TRBD1. V lost 2 bases to trimming and J lost 3 bases; unmatched junction nucleotides: 9. The CDR3 covers 19 residues. CDR1 and CDR2 from the germline V gene are SGHTA and FQGTGA. CDR3 sequence reads: CASSLARTGGTGGANVLTF. The CDR3, as DNA: TGTGCCAGCAGCTTAGCAAGGACAGGGGGCACGGGTGGGGCCAACGTCCTGACTTTC.

V usage is TRBV7-8 and J usage is TRBJ1-1; possibly TRBD1 for D (5 bases). V lost 4 bases and J 5 bases, leaving 14 bases between the germline ends. The CDR3 is made up of 14 amino acids. Per the germline V gene, CDR1 is SGHVS and CDR2 is FQNEAQ. CDR3 loop: CASSWQGGGTEAFF. DNA for the CDR3: TGTGCCAGCAGCTGGCAGGGTGGGGGGACTGAAGCTTTCTTT. Full variable domain (rest looked up from reference TRBV7-8 and TRBJ1-1): GAGVSQSPRYKVAKRGQDVALRCDPISGHVSLFWYQQALGQGPEFLTYFQNEAQLDKSGLPSDRFFAERPEGSVSTLKIQRTQQEDSAVYLCASSWQGGGTEAFFGQGTRLTVV.

This clonotype was seen more than once but under ten times. V is TRBV7-2 and J is TRBJ2-1; 7 bases match TRBD2. Per the germline V gene, CDR1 is SGHTA and CDR2 is FQGNSA. The V and J ends lost 2 bases and 8 bases, in that order; junction bases with no gene match: 9. The CDR3 covers 15 residues. CDR3 in DNA: TGTGCCAGCAGCTTAATACTAGCGATACCCCATGAGCAGTTCTTC. This gives the protein CASSLILAIPHEQFF.

This clonotype was found once. This sequence joins TRBV4-2 and TRBJ1-5; 7 bases line up with TRBD1. The CDR3 totals 15 residues. Trimming took 2 bases from V and 7 from J; bases not matched to a gene: 8. The germline CDR1 and CDR2 sequences are LGHNA and YNFKEQ. This chain's CDR3 is CASSQYRGAGQPQHF. CDR3 sequence (DNA): TGTGCCAGCAGCCAATACAGGGGCGCGGGGCAGCCCCAGCATTTT.

The rearrangement joins TRBV27 to TRBJ2-2, with D possibly being TRBD2 (7 bases). This CDR3 has 16 amino acids. V gave up 5 bases and J gave up 3 bases, with 16 bases separating them. Germline values: CDR1 MNHEY, CDR2 SMNVEV (reference sequence). For the CDR3, the DNA is TGTGCCAGCAGTGTCATCGGGGGGCGCGACACCGGGGAGCTGTTTTTT. Translated, it gives CASSVIGGRDTGELFF.

The genes are TRBV11-2 and TRBJ1-2; D is undetermined. Between the trimmed V and J ends, which lost 0 bases and 4 bases, there was a span of 6 bases. The CDR3 is made up of 13 amino acids. Germline values: CDR1 SGHAT, CDR2 FQNNGV. CDR3: CASSLDPGYGYTF. The CDR3 DNA sequence: TGTGCCAGCAGCTTAGACCCAGGCTATGGCTACACCTTC.

The chain has TRBV5-6 and TRBJ2-5; 15 bases map to TRBD2. Germline trimming cut 3 bases from V and 5 bases from J; bases unmatched to any gene: 5. Germline lookup yields CDR1 SGHDT and CDR2 YYEEEE. The CDR3 totals 16 residues. CDR3 sequence (DNA): TGTGCCAGCAGCTGGACTAGCGGGGGGGCTGGGGAGACCCAGTACTTC. As protein: CASSWTSGGAGETQYF. Supplemented by reference TRBV5-6 and TRBJ2-5, the full variable domain reads DAGVTQSPTHLIKTRGQQVTLRCSPKSGHDTVSWYQQALGQGPQFIFQYYEEEERQRGNFPDRFSGHQFPNYSSELNVNALLLGDSALYLCASSWTSGGAGETQYFGPGTRLLVL.